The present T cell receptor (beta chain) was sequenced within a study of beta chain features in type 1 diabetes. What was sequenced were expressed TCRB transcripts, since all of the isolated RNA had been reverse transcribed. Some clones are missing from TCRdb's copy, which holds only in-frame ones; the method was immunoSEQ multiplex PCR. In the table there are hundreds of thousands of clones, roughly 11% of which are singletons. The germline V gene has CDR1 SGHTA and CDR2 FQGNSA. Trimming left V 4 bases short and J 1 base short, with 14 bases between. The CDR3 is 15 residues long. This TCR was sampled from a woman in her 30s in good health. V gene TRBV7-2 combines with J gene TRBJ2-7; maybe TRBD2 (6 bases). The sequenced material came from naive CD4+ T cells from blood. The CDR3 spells CASSSSTSSSYEQYF. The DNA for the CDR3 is TGTGCCAGCAGCTCCTCGACTAGTAGTTCCTACGAGCAGTACTTC. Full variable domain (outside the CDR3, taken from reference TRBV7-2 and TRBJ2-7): GAGVSQSPSNKVTEKGKDVELRCDPISGHTALYWYRQSLGQGLEFLIYFQGNSAPDKSGLPSDRFSAERTGGSVSTLTIQRTQQEDSAVYLCASSSSTSSSYEQYFGPGTRLTVT.